Below, 24 T cell receptor beta chains from the same sample are listed, as sequenced in a study of regulatory T cells in long-lasting Graves disease. Investigators prepared the TCR beta libraries by applying iRepertoire HTBI primers and Arm-PCR of CDR3 regions. Each CDR3 protein is one row after TCRdb ran MiXCR on the multiplex PCR reads. The repertoire holds some 410,000 distinct CDR3 sequences, with about a sixth as singletons. The sample's time point: newly diagnosed GD, antithyroid drugs for less than 3 months. Scientists built the TCR library using RNA that was extracted from PBMCs. The data also belong to a second study, concerning T cells in Graves' hyperthyroidism and ophthalmopathy.

The material sequenced was peripheral blood mononuclear cells (PBMCs), taken at new diagnosis, from a patient treated with antithyroid drugs. The receptors here all came from a woman aged 25 to 39 with Graves disease.

At least ten counts were recorded for this clonotype. This sequence joins TRBV12-3 or TRBV12-4 and TRBJ2-1; D call uncertain. Trimming removed 6 bases from V and 1 base from J, with 16 bases in between. This CDR3 has 16 amino acids. CDR3 nucleotide sequence: TGTGCCAGCAGCTGGATTAGGGAACCGTCCTACAATGAGCAGTTCTTC. Translation: CASSWIREPSYNEQFF.

Regarding this clonotype: One end of the junction does not line up with germline, which may come from a read error. The chain combines TRBV7-7 with TRBJ2-5, with a weak D call TRBD2 (5 bases). CDR3 length: 15 residues. The germline V gene encodes CDR1 SSHAT and CDR2 FNYEAQ (reference sequence). The CDR3 here is CASTQGREPGETQYF. CDR3 nucleotides: TGTGCTAGCACTCAAGGCCGGGAACCCGGGGAGACCCAGTACTTC.

This clonotype was picked up a small number of times. This chain joins TRBV6-1 and TRBJ2-1; the D call may be TRBD1 or TRBD2 (5 bases each). This CDR3 comprises 13 residues. V lost 8 bases to trimming and J lost 5 bases, with 13 bases between them. Germline V lookup: CDR1 MNHNS, CDR2 SASEGT. The CDR3 nucleotides read TGTGCCAGCGGGGGAACCTGGGACAATGAGCAGTTCTTC. Protein: CASGGTWDNEQFF.

The chain links TRBV28 to TRBJ1-2; maybe TRBD1 (5 bases). V was trimmed by 7 bases and J by 5 bases, leaving 17 bases between them. Looked up from germline, CDR1 is MDHEN and CDR2 is SYDVKM. This CDR3 is 14 amino acids long. The CDR3 nucleotides are TGTGCCAGCACCCAACGGGGGGTGGGGTATGGCTACACCTTC. This gives the protein CASTQRGVGYGYTF.

This clonotype was seen ten or more times. This rearrangement joins TRBV16 to TRBJ1-2, with D possibly being TRBD1 (5 bases). Germline CDR1 KGHSY, CDR2 FQNENV. The CDR3 length is 15 residues. The germline V and J ends were trimmed by 0 bases and 6 bases, with 14 bases remaining between them. CDR3 DNA sequence: TGTGCCAGCAGCCAATCATGGGGCGACTATGATGGCTACACCTTC. Translation: CASSQSWGDYDGYTF.

This clonotype was observed once. The chain couples TRBV7-2 to TRBJ2-1, with 8 nucleotides matching TRBD2. The tail of the sequence fits TRBJ2-5 better, so the J call may be wrong. The CDR3 totals 15 residues. Germline lookup yields CDR1 SGHTA and CDR2 FQGNSA. CDR3 region: CASSLGSGRRETQYF. CDR3 coding DNA: TGTGCCAGCAGCTTAGGAAGCGGGAGACGGGAGACCCAGTACTTC.

This clonotype appeared many times. V and J are TRBV20-1 and TRBJ2-2; 9 bases match TRBD1. Germline V gives CDR1 DFQATT, CDR2 SNEGSKA (reference sequence). Trimming removed 0 bases from V and 1 base from J; junction bases left unmatched: 3. The CDR3 covers 16 residues. The CDR3 DNA follows: TGCAGTGCTAGAGATGAGGGACAGGGGAACACCGGGGAGCTGTTTTTT. Its protein product is CSARDEGQGNTGELFF.

This clonotype was seen only a few times. The chain couples TRBV5-1 to TRBJ1-2; 9 positions match TRBD1. The CDR3 consists of 16 residues. The trim removed 4 bases at V and 4 bases at J, leaving 11 bases unmatched. Germline V gives CDR1 SGHRS, CDR2 YFSETQ. DNA of the CDR3: TGCGCCAGCAGCCCCGAAGGGACAGGGTTATCCTATGGCTACACCTTC. This translates into CASSPEGTGLSYGYTF.

This clonotype was observed a handful of times. The chain couples TRBV6-5 to TRBJ2-1; 12 nucleotides match TRBD2. The CDR3 is 18 residues long. V shed 0 bases, J shed 8 bases, and the junction held 11 bases outside the gene matches. Germline loops: CDR1 MNHEY, CDR2 SVGAGI. CDR3 coding DNA: TGTGCCAGCAGTTACTCTCCTAGCGGGAGGGAAGCTAGCTATGAGCAGTTCTTC. This gives the protein CASSYSPSGREASYEQFF.

This clonotype was counted many times. The chain employs TRBV11-2 and TRBJ2-1; unclear D gene. This CDR3 comprises 14 residues. CDR1 is SGHAT and CDR2 is FQNNGV in the germline V gene. V gave up 7 bases and J gave up 7 bases, with 17 bases separating them. This CDR3 is CASTADRAKNEQFF. As DNA, the CDR3 is TGTGCCAGCACTGCCGACCGGGCCAAAAATGAGCAGTTCTTC.

This clonotype occurred a few times. This chain connects TRBV24-1 to TRBJ2-6, with TRBD1 matching over 10 bases. Per germline, CDR1 KGHDR and CDR2 SFDVKD. V was pared by 5 bases and J by 12 bases, with 12 bases of the junction left unmatched. CDR3 length equals 16 residues. The CDR3 DNA follows: TGTGCCACCAGTGGTACCGGGACAGGGGATCCAGGCGTCCTGACTTTC. Its protein product is CATSGTGTGDPGVLTF.

This clonotype was recorded many times. V usage is TRBV19 and J usage is TRBJ1-2; 7 nucleotides line up with TRBD1. This CDR3 region has 15 residues. Germline V lookup: CDR1 LNHDA, CDR2 SQIVND (reference sequence). Unmatched junction bases numbered 14, after V lost 5 bases and J lost 8 bases. The CDR3 sequence is CASSVHRGEGSGYTF. In DNA, the CDR3 is TGTGCCAGTAGTGTACACAGGGGTGAAGGAAGCGGCTACACCTTC.

This clonotype has a count of ten or more. V usage is TRBV28 and J usage is TRBJ2-7; no definite D call. Germline assignment: CDR1 MDHEN and CDR2 SYDVKM. Trimming took off 6 bases at V and 1 base at J, with 16 bases between the two ends. There are 15 residues in the CDR3. CDR3: CASRLDLSESYEQYF. The DNA of the CDR3 is TGTGCCAGCAGGCTAGATCTCTCTGAGTCCTACGAGCAGTACTTC.

As for this clonotype: It differs at one base from a far larger clone, so likely a read error. The CDR3 bases are TGTGCCAGCTCACCTAACAGCGAAGCCTGCGAGCAGTACTTC. Translated, it gives CASSPNSEACEQYF. The V gene is TRBV7-8, the J gene TRBJ2-7, with unresolved D. Germline-derived CDR1 and CDR2 are SGHVS and FQNEAQ. V was shortened by 8 bases and J by 6 bases, with 20 bases between the two germline ends. This CDR3 spans 14 amino acids.

This clonotype was found many times. V gene TRBV20-1 combines with J gene TRBJ2-3, with D possibly matching TRBD2 (6 bases). The germline V gene has CDR1 DFQATT and CDR2 SNEGSKA (reference sequence). The length of the CDR3 is 16 residues. Trimming stripped 3 bases from V and 1 base from J, with 17 bases between. The DNA of the CDR3 is TGCAGTGCTAGTACTAGCTCCCGGGGAGGCACAGATACGCAGTATTTT. Its protein is CSASTSSRGGTDTQYF.

This chain uses TRBV11-2 with TRBJ2-1, with 8 bases matching TRBD2. Germline assignment: CDR1 SGHAT and CDR2 FQNNGV. The CDR3 spans 15 residues. The trim removed 4 bases at V and 6 bases at J, leaving 8 bases unmatched. The CDR3 nucleotides read TGTGCCAGCAGCTACCCAAGCGGGAGTGTCAATGAGCAGTTCTTC. It specifies CASSYPSGSVNEQFF.

The table lists this clonotype with a few counts. The CDR3 DNA reads TGCAGTGCTAGGAGAGGATTCTACGAAAAACTGTTTTTT. Translated: CSARRGFYEKLFF. The rearrangement uses TRBV20-1 and TRBJ1-4; no firm D call. V lost 3 bases to trimming and J lost 8 bases, with 13 bases between them. Germline assignment: CDR1 DFQATT and CDR2 SNEGSKA (reference sequence). This CDR3 region has 13 residues.

The table lists this clonotype with many counts. The chain is built from TRBV20-1 and TRBJ2-5; maybe TRBD2 (6 bases). Germline CDR1 reads DFQATT; CDR2 reads SNEGSKA (reference sequence). V lost 8 bases to trimming and J lost 5 bases, with 12 bases between them. The CDR3 covers 11 residues. The CDR3 DNA follows: TGCAGTCCTGGGGGGTTGGAGACCCAGTACTTC. This translates into CSPGGLETQYF.

This clonotype was picked up a small number of times. V usage is TRBV2 and J usage is TRBJ1-6, with D hard to call. The germline V gene encodes CDR1 SNHLY and CDR2 FYNNEI. The ends were cut back, 6 bases at V and 8 bases at J, with 14 bases in the middle. The CDR3 runs 14 residues. For the CDR3, the DNA is TGTGCCAGCAGCCCTGGGGTTGGGGATTCACCCCTCCACTTT. Amino acids: CASSPGVGDSPLHF.

Ten or more counts support this clonotype. The V and J genes are TRBV12-3 or TRBV12-4 and TRBJ1-1; TRBD1 agrees at 10 bases. J lost 7 bases, V lost 4 bases, and 6 bases had no gene match. This CDR3 spans 14 amino acids. CDR3 sequence (DNA): TGTGCCAGCAGTTATTTGACAGGGGGCAATGAAGCTTTCTTT. Translating it yields CASSYLTGGNEAFF.

This clonotype was seen more than once but under ten times. This chain joins TRBV7-2 and TRBJ2-2; D unresolved. The CDR3 is 15 amino acids. The germline CDR1 and CDR2 sequences are SGHTA and FQGNSA. Trimming stripped 7 bases from V and 4 bases from J, with 16 bases between. DNA for the CDR3: TGTGCCAGCATGGGGATAGAATCCGTCACCGGGGAGCTGTTTTTT. Its translation is CASMGIESVTGELFF.

There are a few counts of this clonotype. The gene calls are TRBV6-2 or TRBV6-3 and TRBJ2-4, with 7 bases matching TRBD1. This CDR3 has 17 residues. Trimming took 4 bases from V and 2 from J; bases not matched to a gene: 11. From germline, CDR1 is MNHEY and CDR2 SVGEGT. CDR3 amino acids: CASSLRQGGPSKNIQYF. The CDR3 nucleotides read TGTGCCAGCAGTTTACGACAGGGCGGACCGTCCAAAAACATTCAGTACTTC.

The CDR3 protein is CASSSPDRIYGYTF. Written as DNA, the CDR3 is TGTGCCAGCAGTTCCCCCGACAGGATCTATGGCTACACCTTC. The J gene is TRBJ1-2, the V gene TRBV27; maybe TRBD1 (6 bases). Trimming took off 4 bases at V and 4 bases at J, with 13 bases between the two ends. CDR3 size: 14 residues. CDR1 is MNHEY, CDR2 SMNVEV, per germline (reference sequence).

J is TRBJ1-5 and V is TRBV6-1, with D hard to call. V lost 9 bases and J 6 bases, leaving 15 bases between the germline ends. The V gene's germline CDR1 is MNHNS and CDR2 SASEGT. This CDR3 region has 13 residues. CDR3 amino acids: CASFRGSGQPQHF. CDR3 nucleotide sequence: TGTGCCAGTTTTAGAGGGTCTGGTCAGCCCCAGCATTTT.